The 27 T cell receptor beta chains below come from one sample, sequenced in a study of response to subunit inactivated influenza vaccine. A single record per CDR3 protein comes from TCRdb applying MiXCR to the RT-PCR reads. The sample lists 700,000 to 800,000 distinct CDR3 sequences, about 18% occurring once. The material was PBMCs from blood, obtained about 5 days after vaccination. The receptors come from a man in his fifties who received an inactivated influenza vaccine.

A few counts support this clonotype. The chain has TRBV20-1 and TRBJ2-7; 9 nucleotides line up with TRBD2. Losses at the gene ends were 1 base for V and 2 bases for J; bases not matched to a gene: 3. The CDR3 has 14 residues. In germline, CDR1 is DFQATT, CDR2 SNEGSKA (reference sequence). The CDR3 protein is CSARGLAVTYEQYF. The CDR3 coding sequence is TGCAGTGCTAGAGGACTAGCGGTAACCTACGAGCAGTACTTC.

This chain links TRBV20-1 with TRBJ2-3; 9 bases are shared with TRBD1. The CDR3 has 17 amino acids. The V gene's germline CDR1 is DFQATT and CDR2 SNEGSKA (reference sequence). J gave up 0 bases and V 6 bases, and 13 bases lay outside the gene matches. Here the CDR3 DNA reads TGCAGTGCCTCAGGACAGGGGTTGGGGACTAGCACAGATACGCAGTATTTT. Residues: CSASGQGLGTSTDTQYF.

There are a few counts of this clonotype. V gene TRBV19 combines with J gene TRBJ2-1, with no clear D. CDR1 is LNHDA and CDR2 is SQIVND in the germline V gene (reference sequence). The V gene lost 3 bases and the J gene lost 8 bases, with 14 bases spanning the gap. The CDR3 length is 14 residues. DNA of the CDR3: TGTGCCAGTAGTATGGGCCCCCTAAGCGATGAGCAGTTCTTC. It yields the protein CASSMGPLSDEQFF.

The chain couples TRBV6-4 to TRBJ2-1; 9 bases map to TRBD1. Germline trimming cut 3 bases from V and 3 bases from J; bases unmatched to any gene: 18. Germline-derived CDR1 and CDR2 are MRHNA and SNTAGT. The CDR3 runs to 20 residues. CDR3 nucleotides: TGTGCCAGCAGTGAGTCCCCCTACGATCGATTGGACAGGGGCTACAATGAGCAGTTCTTC. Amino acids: CASSESPYDRLDRGYNEQFF.

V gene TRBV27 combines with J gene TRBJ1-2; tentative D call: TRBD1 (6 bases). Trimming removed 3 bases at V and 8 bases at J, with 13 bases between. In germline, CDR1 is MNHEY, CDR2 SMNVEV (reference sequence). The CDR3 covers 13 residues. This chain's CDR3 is CASSFVRGDGYTF. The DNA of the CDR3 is TGTGCCAGCAGTTTCGTCAGGGGTGACGGCTACACCTTC.

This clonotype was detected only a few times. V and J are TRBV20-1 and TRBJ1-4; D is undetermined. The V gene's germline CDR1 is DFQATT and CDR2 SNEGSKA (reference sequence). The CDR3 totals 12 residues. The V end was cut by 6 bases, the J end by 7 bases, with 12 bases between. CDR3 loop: CSAREDGEKLFF. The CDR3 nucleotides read TGCAGTGCAAGGGAGGACGGTGAAAAACTGTTTTTT.

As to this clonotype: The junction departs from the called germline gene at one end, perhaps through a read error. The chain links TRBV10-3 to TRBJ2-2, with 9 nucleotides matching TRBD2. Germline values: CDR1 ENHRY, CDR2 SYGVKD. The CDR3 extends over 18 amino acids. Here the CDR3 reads CATSRGTSFFANTGELFF. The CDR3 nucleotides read TGTGCCACCAGTCGGGGGACTAGCTTTTTCGCGAACACCGGGGAGCTGTTTTTT.

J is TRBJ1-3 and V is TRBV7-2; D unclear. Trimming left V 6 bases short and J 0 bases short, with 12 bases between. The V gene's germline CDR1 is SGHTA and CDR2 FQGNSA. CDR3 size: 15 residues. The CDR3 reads CASSRHGSSGNTIYF. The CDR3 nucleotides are TGTGCCAGCAGTCGTCACGGGAGCTCTGGAAACACCATATATTTT.

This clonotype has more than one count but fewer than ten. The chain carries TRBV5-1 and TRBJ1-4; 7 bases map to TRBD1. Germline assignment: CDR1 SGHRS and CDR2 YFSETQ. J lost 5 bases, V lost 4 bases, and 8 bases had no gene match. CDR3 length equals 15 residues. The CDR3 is CASSPRDSQNEKLFF. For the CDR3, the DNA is TGCGCCAGCAGCCCCCGGGACAGCCAGAATGAAAAACTGTTTTTT.

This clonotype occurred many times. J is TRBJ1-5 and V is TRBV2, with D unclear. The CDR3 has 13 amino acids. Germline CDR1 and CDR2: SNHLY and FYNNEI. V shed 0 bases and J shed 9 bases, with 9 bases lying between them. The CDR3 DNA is TGTGCCAGCAGTGAAGCTCGGGAGAGGCCCCAGCATTTT. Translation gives CASSEARERPQHF.

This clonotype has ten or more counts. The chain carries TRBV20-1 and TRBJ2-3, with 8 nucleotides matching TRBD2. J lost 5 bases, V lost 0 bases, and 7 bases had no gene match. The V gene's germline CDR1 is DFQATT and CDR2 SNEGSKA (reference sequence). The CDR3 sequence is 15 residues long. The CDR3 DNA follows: TGCAGTGCTAGAGATCTGAGAGCGGGAGAAGATACGCAGTATTTT. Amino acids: CSARDLRAGEDTQYF.

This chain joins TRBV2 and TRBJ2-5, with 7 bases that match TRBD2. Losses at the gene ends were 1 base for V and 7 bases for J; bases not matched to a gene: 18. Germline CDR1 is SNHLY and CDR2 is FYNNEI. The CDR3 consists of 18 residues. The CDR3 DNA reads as TGTGCCAGCAGTGAAGAGAAAATCGGACTAGTGATTGAATTGACCCAGTACTTC. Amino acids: CASSEEKIGLVIELTQYF. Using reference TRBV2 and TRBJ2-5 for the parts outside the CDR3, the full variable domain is EPEVTQTPSHQVTQMGQEVILRCVPISNHLYFYWYRQILGQKVEFLVSFYNNEISEKSEIFDDQFSVERPDGSNFTLKIRSTKLEDSAMYFCASSEEKIGLVIELTQYFGPGTRLLVL.

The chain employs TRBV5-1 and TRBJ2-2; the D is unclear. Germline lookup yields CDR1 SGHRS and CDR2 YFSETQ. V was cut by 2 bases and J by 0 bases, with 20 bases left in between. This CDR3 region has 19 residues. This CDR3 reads CASSLRLQARITNTGELFF. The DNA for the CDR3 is TGCGCCAGCAGCTTAAGGCTTCAGGCCAGAATTACGAACACCGGGGAGCTGTTTTTT.

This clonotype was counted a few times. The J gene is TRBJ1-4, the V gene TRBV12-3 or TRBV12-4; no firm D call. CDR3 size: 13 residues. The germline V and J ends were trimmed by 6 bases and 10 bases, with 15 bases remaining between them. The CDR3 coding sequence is TGTGCCAGCAGCCCCGTTGGCAAGGGAAAACTGTTTTTT. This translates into CASSPVGKGKLFF.

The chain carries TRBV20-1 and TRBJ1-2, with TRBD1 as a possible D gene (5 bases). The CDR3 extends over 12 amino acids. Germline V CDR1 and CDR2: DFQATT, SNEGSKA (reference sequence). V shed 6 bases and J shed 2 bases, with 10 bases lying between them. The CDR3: CSAVDRNYGYTF. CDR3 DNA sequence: TGCAGTGCCGTAGACAGAAACTATGGCTACACCTTC.

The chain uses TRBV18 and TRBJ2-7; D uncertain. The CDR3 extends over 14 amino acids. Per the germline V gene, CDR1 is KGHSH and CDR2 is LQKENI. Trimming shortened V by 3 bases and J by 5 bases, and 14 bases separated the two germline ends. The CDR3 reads CASSPTAGSNEQYF. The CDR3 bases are TGTGCCAGCTCACCTACAGCCGGGTCAAACGAGCAGTACTTC.

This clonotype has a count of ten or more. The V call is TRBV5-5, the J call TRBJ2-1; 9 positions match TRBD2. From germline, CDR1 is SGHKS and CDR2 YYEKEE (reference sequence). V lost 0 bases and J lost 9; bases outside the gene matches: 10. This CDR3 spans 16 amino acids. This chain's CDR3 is CASSLAASGMVPEQFF. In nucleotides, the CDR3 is TGTGCCAGCAGCTTGGCGGCTAGCGGGATGGTTCCTGAGCAGTTCTTC.

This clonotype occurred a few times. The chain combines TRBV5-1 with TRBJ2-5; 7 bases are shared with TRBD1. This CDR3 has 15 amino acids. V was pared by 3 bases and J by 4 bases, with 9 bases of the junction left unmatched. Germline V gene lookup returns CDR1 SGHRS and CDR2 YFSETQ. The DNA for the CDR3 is TGCGCCAGCAGCTCTCCGGGACAGCAGGCAGAGACCCAGTACTTC. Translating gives CASSSPGQQAETQYF.

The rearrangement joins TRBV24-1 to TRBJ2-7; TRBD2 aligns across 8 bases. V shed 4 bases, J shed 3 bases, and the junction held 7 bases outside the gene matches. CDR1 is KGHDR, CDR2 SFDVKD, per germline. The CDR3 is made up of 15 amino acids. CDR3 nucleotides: TGTGCCACCAGTGAGGGAGCGGGAGTTATCTACGAGCAGTACTTC. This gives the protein CATSEGAGVIYEQYF.

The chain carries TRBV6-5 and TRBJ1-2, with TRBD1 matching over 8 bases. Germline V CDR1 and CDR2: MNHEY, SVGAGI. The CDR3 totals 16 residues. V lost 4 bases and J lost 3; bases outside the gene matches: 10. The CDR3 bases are TGTGCCAGCAGTTCCCCCCTCTTGACAGGGGACTATGGCTACACCTTC. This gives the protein CASSSPLLTGDYGYTF.

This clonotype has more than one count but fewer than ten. For the CDR3, the DNA is TGCGCCAGCAGGAAGGACAGGAGCTCCTACAATGAGCAGTTCTTC. Its protein product is CASRKDRSSYNEQFF. The V and J genes are TRBV5-1 and TRBJ2-1, with TRBD1 matching 7 bases. From germline, CDR1 is SGHRS and CDR2 YFSETQ. The CDR3 has 15 residues. V was clipped by 5 bases and J by 0 bases; unmatched bases: 5.

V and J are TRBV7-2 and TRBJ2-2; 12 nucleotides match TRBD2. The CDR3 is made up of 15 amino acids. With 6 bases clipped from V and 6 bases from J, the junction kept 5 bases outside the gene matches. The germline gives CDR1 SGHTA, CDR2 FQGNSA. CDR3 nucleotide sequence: TGTGCCAGCAGTTTTCTAGCGGGAGGGGCCGGGGAGCTGTTTTTT. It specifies CASSFLAGGAGELFF.

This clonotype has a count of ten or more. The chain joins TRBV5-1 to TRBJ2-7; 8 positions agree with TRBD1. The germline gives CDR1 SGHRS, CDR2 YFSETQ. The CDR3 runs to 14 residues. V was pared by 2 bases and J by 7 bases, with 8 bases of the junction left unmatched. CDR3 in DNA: TGCGCCAGCAGCTTACGGGACAGGTCCCTGGAGCAGTACTTC. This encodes CASSLRDRSLEQYF.

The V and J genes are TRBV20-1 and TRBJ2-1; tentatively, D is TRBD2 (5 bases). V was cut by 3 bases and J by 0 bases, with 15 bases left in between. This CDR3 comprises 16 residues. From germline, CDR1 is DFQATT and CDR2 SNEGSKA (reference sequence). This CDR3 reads CSASPPTGSSYNEQFF. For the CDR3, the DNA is TGCAGTGCTAGTCCCCCGACTGGGAGCTCCTACAATGAGCAGTTCTTC.

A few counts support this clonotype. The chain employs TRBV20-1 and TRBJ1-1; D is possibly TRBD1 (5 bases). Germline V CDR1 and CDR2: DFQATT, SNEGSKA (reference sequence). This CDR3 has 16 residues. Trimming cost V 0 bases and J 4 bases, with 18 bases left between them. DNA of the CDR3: TGCAGTGCTAGAGAGAGAAACAGGTTTCGGGGCACTGAAGCTTTCTTT. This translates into CSARERNRFRGTEAFF.

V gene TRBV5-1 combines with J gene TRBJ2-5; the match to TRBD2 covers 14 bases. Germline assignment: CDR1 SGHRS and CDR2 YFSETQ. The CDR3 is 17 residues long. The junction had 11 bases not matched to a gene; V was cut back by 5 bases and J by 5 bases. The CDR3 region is CASRSGTSGGLWETQYF. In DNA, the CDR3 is TGCGCCAGCAGGTCCGGGACTAGCGGGGGACTGTGGGAGACCCAGTACTTC.

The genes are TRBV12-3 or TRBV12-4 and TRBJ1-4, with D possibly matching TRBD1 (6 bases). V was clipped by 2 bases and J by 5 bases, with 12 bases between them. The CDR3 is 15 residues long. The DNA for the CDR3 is TGTGCCAGCAGTTTATGGGCAGGGGCGAATGAAAAACTGTTTTTT. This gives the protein CASSLWAGANEKLFF.